Sequencing of this TCR beta chain was carried out in a study of sequential checkpoint blockade in melanoma (dated by TCRdb to about 2019). Notes on the research overall: In a 1:1 randomization, patients received either first-line nivolumab then ipilimumab (arm A) or ipilimumab then nivolumab (arm B). Maintenance nivolumab came after each of the two trial sequences.

TCRbeta CDR3 regions were immunosequenced from genomic DNA with the immunoSEQ Assay. Before high-throughput sequencing, genomic DNA was amplified using bias-controlled multiplex PCR. Concerning the study's data processing: To quantify the absolute abundance of each unique TCRbeta CDR3 region, the sequences were collapsed and filtered. Clonality, defined as 1 minus Pielou's evenness, was calculated using only productive rearrangements. A previously published method was used to identify clones whose frequencies were significantly greater in on-treatment samples than in baseline samples. The source is immuneACCESS, and TCRdb retained only in-frame sequences with V and J called. Part of the clones is not carried over; for the studies checked, unresolved V genes explain less than half of this, and the remainder is unexplained. V, J and clone size were drawn from that table, and D and trimming were deduced from the DNA. Counted in this sample were 35,000 to 40,000 clones; approximately 91% of them appeared once. Around 11% of the sample goes to the ten largest clones.

Explained via the paper, the treatment or condition label denotes: randomized to nivolumab then ipilimumab (arm A) or the reverse (arm B). No trial patient had received prior DNA-damaging chemotherapy. Thawed PBMCs were sorted on a FACS Aria II flow cytometer to isolate live CD3+CD8+ cells negative for CD19 and CD56. CheckMate 064, a randomized, open-label phase II trial of sequential checkpoint blockade, was the source of the samples, all of which came from patients with melanoma. Peripheral blood mononuclear cells were collected by leukapheresis, purified with Ficoll-Paque, and frozen in human serum with approximately 10% DMSO. Purity of sorted blood CD3+CD8+ cells was verified at >95% immediately after sorting, followed by DNA extraction. Summary of the overall study and its limitations: Validation of the response-prediction model combining TCR metrics and mutation burden is needed in larger, independent patient cohorts.

Comment on this clone: What this receptor recognizes is not known. Qualities for individual bases were not recorded, and no much larger clone is one base off.

Including cysteine and phenylalanine, the CDR3 has 13 amino acids. Kept here is only the CDR3 DNA, which spans 39 bases and is read in frame from base 1. Trimming takes 3 bases from V and 6 bases from J, and the germline ends sit 10 bases apart. As encoded in the germline V gene, CDR1 is SGDLS while CDR2 is YYNGEE. The receptor's source is a human donor with melanoma. The chain employs TRBV9 and TRBJ1-5; TRBD1 might be the D gene, on 6 matching bases. The sample in question was CD8+ T cells sorted from blood (inferred from file names), obtained from a patient given nivolumab and ipilimumab in sequence. CDR3 loop: CASSAGAGQPQHF. The nucleotide sequence is given as TGTGCCAGCAGCGCAGGGGCGGGTCAGCCCCAGCATTTT.